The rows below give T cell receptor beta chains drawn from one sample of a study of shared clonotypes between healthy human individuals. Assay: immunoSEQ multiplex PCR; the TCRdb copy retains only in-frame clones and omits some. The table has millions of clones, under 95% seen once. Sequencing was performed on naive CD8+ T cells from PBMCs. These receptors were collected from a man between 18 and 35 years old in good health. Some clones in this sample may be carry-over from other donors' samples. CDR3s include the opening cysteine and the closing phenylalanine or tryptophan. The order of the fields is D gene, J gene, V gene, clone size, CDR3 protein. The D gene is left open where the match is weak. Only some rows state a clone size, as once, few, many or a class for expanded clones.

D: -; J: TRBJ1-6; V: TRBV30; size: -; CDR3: CAWSEEWGTPSSPLHF
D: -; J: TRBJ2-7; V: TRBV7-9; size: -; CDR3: CASSLDRGGEQYF
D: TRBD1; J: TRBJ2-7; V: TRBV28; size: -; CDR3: CASSWDRLSSYEQYF
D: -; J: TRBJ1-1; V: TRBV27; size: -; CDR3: CASSLGGQYTEAFF
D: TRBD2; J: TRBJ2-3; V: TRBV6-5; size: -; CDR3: CASSSQGLAGGDTQYF
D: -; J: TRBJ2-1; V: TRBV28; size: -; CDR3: CASSFPQRSSSYNEQFF
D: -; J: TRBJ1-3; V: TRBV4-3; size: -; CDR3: CASSLTGQNSGNTIYF
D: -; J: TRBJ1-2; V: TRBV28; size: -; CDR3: CATSEGGYTF
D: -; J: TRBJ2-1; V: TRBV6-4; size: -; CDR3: CASRDKRLPGIPYNEQFF
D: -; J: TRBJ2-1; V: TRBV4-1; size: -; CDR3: CASSQEPGGPDNEQFF
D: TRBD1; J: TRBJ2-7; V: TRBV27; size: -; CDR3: CASSSGQAIYEQYF
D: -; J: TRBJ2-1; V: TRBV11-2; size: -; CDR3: CASRPPDYGNEQFF
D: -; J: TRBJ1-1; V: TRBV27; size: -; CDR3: CASSLGPEAFF
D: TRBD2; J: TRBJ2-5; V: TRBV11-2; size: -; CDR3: CASSLFSREGRETQYF
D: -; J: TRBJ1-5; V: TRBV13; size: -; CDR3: CASSLGRQNQPQHF
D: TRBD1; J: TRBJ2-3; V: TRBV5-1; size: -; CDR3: CASSYTGGSTDTQYF
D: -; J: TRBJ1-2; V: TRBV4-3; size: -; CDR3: CASSPTSLGSVYGYTF
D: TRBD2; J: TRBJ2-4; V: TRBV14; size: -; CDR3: CASSQGLAGVAKNIQYF
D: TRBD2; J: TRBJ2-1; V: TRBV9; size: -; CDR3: CASSVGLAGHNEQFF
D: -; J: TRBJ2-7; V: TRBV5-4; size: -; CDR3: CASSFDSSYEQYF
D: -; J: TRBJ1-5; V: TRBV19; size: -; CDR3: CASRTRKFDQPQHF
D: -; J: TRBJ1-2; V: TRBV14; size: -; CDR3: CASSQDTAGLYGYTF
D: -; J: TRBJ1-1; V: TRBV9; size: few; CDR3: CASSGGGRTEAFF